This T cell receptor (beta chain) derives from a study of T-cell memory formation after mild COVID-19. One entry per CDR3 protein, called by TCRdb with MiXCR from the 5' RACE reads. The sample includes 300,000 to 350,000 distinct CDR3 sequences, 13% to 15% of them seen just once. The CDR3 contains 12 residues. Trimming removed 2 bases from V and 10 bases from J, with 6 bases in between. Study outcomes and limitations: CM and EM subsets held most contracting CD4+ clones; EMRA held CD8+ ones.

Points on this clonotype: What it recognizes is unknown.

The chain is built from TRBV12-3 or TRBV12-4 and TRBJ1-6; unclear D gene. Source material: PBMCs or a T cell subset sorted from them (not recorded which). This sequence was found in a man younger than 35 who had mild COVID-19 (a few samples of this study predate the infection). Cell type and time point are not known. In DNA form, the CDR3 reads TGTGCCAGCAGTTTATTGGCCTCACCCCTCCACTTT. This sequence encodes CASSLLASPLHF.